These 29 T cell receptor beta chains were sequenced from one sample in a study of CD8+ T cells in alopecia areata. Sequencing relied on a cDNA template that was reverse transcribed from extracted RNA. Here immunoSEQ multiplex PCR was the method, and the copy in TCRdb shows in-frame clones only, minus some. The repertoire holds roughly 120,000 clones, with around 50% as singletons. Treatment: oral pan-JAK inhibitor, 5-10 mg twice daily. This sample comprised CD8+ T cells sorted from blood, obtained at week 24, from a patient treated with tofacitinib. The receptors were gathered from a human donor with alopecia areata.

Only a few counts were recorded for this clone. This chain links TRBV10-3 with TRBJ2-7, with 7 bases that match TRBD2. Trimming cost V 2 bases and J 2 bases; bases outside gene matches: 3. The CDR3 is made up of 14 amino acids. The V gene's germline CDR1 is ENHRY and CDR2 SYGVKD. The CDR3 DNA reads as TGTGCCATCAGTGAGATCGGGGGGACCTACGAGCAGTACTTC. It codes for CAISEIGGTYEQYF.

This clone has a handful of counts. Since a much larger clone is just one base distant, this may be a read error. Other DNA sequences in this specimen translate into the identical CDR3. The chain recombines TRBV6-5 with TRBJ2-2; TRBD1 might be the D (5 bases). The germline V gene has CDR1 MNHEY and CDR2 SVGAGI. The CDR3 is 14 amino acids. Trimming removed 5 bases from V and 7 bases from J, with 14 bases in between. CDR3 nucleotide sequence: TGTGCCAGCAGTGAAGGGCAGGGTGGCGGGGAGCTGTTTTTT. The encoded protein is CASSEGQGGGELFF.

V is TRBV5-4 and J is TRBJ1-1, with D maybe TRBD1 (6 bases). Per the germline V gene, CDR1 is SGHNT and CDR2 is YYREEE (reference sequence). CDR3 length: 14 amino acids. The V end lost 4 bases, the J end lost 2 bases, and 12 bases lay between the germline ends. CDR3 DNA: TGTGCCAGCAGCCCTCTGGACAGCAACACTGAAGCTTTCTTT. Protein product: CASSPLDSNTEAFF.

This chain joins TRBV30 and TRBJ2-7, with a tentative D call TRBD2 (5 bases). CDR3 length equals 12 residues. V dropped 5 bases and J dropped 2 bases, with 10 bases sitting between them. Looked up from germline, CDR1 is GTSNPN and CDR2 is SVGIG (reference sequence). DNA of the CDR3: TGTGCCTGGGGTTCCGGGACCTACGAGCAGTACTTC. This codes for CAWGSGTYEQYF.

The rearrangement links TRBV27 to TRBJ1-2, with D perhaps matching TRBD1 (5 bases). The germline V gene has CDR1 MNHEY and CDR2 SMNVEV (reference sequence). V was clipped by 6 bases and J by 9 bases, with 20 bases between them. The CDR3 runs to 14 residues. CDR3 loop: CASSRTGAVESYTF. The CDR3 coding sequence is TGTGCCAGCAGCCGAACAGGCGCCGTAGAGAGCTACACCTTC.

This clone was recorded a few times. The chain has TRBV7-2 and TRBJ1-5; no clear D gene. Germline CDR1 reads SGHTA; CDR2 reads FQGNSA. The CDR3 runs 15 residues. Trimming pared 1 base from V and 8 bases from J, leaving 15 bases between. This CDR3 is CASSLDIMGMEPQHF. In DNA form, the CDR3 reads TGTGCCAGCAGCTTAGATATTATGGGTATGGAGCCCCAGCATTTT.

The V and J genes are TRBV29-1 and TRBJ2-2; D is unclear. V lost 5 bases to trimming and J lost 6 bases, with 13 bases between them. Germline V gene sequence: CDR1 SQVTM, CDR2 ANQGSEA. The CDR3 is made up of 13 amino acids. CDR3 coding DNA: TGCAGCGTTCAGACCCAAGCCGCCGGGGAGCTGTTTTTT. Translation: CSVQTQAAGELFF.

This chain links TRBV27 with TRBJ2-2; D not certain. V shed 5 bases and J shed 1 base, with 14 bases lying between them. The CDR3 runs to 16 residues. Germline values: CDR1 MNHEY, CDR2 SMNVEV (reference sequence). The CDR3 nucleotides read TGTGCCAGCAGTCCCATATACCCGGGGAACACCGGGGAGCTGTTTTTT. Amino acid sequence: CASSPIYPGNTGELFF.

The genes are TRBV5-1 and TRBJ1-2; D unclear. The CDR3 sequence is 15 residues long. Germline CDR1 SGHRS, CDR2 YFSETQ. V gave up 8 bases and J gave up 0 bases, with 17 bases separating them. For the CDR3, the DNA is TGCGCCAGTAGTCCTCGACGGCCTACTAACTATGGCTACACCTTC. This codes for CASSPRRPTNYGYTF.

This clone was counted once. This sample also contains other DNA sequences that code for the same CDR3. The chain carries TRBV27 and TRBJ2-1, with 9 nucleotides matching TRBD2. The CDR3 totals 14 residues. Germline CDR1 MNHEY, CDR2 SMNVEV (reference sequence). Trimming cost V 3 bases and J 4 bases; bases outside gene matches: 1. The CDR3, as DNA: TGTGCCAGCAGTTTGAGCGGGGGGTACAATGAGCAGTTCTTC. Translated, it gives CASSLSGGYNEQFF.

This chain uses TRBV10-3 with TRBJ1-1, with D unresolved. Trimming took off 6 bases at V and 4 bases at J, with 12 bases between the two ends. This CDR3 is built from 13 residues. Germline V gene data show CDR1 as ENHRY and CDR2 as SYGVKD. The CDR3 sequence: CAISERRITEAFF. The CDR3 DNA is TGTGCCATCAGCGAACGGCGAATCACTGAAGCTTTCTTT.

This sequence joins TRBV7-9 and TRBJ2-2; the D gene could be TRBD1 or TRBD2 (5 bases each). V was shortened by 5 bases and J by 6 bases, with 16 bases between the two germline ends. The CDR3 has 15 residues. Germline loops: CDR1 SEHNR, CDR2 FQNEAQ (reference sequence). CDR3 protein: CASSLVEGQAGELFF. Here the CDR3 DNA reads TGTGCCAGCAGCCTGGTCGAGGGGCAGGCCGGGGAGCTGTTTTTT. Supplemented by reference TRBV7-9 and TRBJ2-2, the full variable domain reads DTGVSQNPRHKITKRGQNVTFRCDPISEHNRLYWYRQTLGQGPEFLTYFQNEAQLEKSRLLSDRFSAERPKGSFSTLEIQRTEQGDSAMYLCASSLVEGQAGELFFGEGSRLTVL.

The V gene is TRBV30, the J gene TRBJ1-5; D might be TRBD1 (5 bases). V was cut by 0 bases and J by 1 base, with 10 bases left in between. The CDR3 contains 15 residues. Germline values: CDR1 GTSNPN, CDR2 SVGIG (reference sequence). The CDR3 DNA follows: TGTGCCTGGAGTGTCGGGACGGTGAGCAATCAGCCCCAGCATTTT. This translates into CAWSVGTVSNQPQHF.

V and J are TRBV14 and TRBJ2-3; 10 nucleotides line up with TRBD2. The CDR3 sequence is 15 residues long. J lost 4 bases, V lost 1 base, and 2 bases had no gene match. The germline gives CDR1 SGHDN, CDR2 FVKESK. CDR3 region: CASSQGGTSADTQYF. The CDR3 bases are TGTGCCAGCAGCCAAGGCGGGACTAGCGCAGATACGCAGTATTTT.

J is TRBJ1-2 and V is TRBV18; 7 nucleotides match TRBD1. CDR3 length equals 15 residues. CDR1 KGHSH and CDR2 LQKENI come from the germline V gene. Trimming removed 3 bases from V and 3 bases from J; junction bases left unmatched: 7. The CDR3 DNA reads TGTGCCAGCTCACCTCTTATAGGACAGGACTATGGCTACACCTTC. Translation: CASSPLIGQDYGYTF. Based on the CDR3 plus reference TRBV18 and TRBJ1-2, the full variable domain is NAGVMQNPRHLVRRRGQEARLRCSPMKGHSHVYWYRQLPEEGLKFMVYLQKENIIDESGMPKERFSAEFPKEGPSILRIQQVVRGDSAAYFCASSPLIGQDYGYTFGSGTRLTVV.

The chain is built from TRBV27 and TRBJ2-1; TRBD1 agrees at 9 bases. The germline V gene encodes CDR1 MNHEY and CDR2 SMNVEV (reference sequence). The V and J ends lost 6 bases and 4 bases, in that order; junction bases with no gene match: 10. The CDR3 covers 16 residues. The CDR3 bases are TGTGCCAGCAGCTCCCCCGGGACAGGGCTATACAATGAGCAGTTCTTC. Its translation is CASSSPGTGLYNEQFF.

The chain employs TRBV7-6 and TRBJ2-2, with D unresolved. Germline V gene data show CDR1 as SGHVS and CDR2 as FNYEAQ. Trimming removed 3 bases at V and 3 bases at J, with 14 bases between. The CDR3 totals 16 residues. The CDR3: CASSFLASTDTGELFF. For the CDR3, the DNA is TGTGCCAGCAGCTTCTTAGCCTCGACGGACACCGGGGAGCTGTTTTTT.

The chain carries TRBV13 and TRBJ2-1, with D perhaps TRBD2 (6 bases). The CDR3 totals 13 residues. CDR1 and CDR2 (germline): PRHDT, FYEKMQ (reference sequence). V lost 6 bases and J lost 7, with 13 bases in between. The CDR3 DNA reads as TGTGCCAGCAGAAGAGAAGGGAGGAATGAGCAGTTCTTC. This codes for CASRREGRNEQFF.

This sequence joins TRBV6-6 and TRBJ2-7; possibly TRBD2 for D (5 bases). The germline V gene has CDR1 MNHNY and CDR2 SVGAGI (reference sequence). The CDR3 sequence is 13 residues long. Trimming took off 7 bases at V and 3 bases at J, with 13 bases between the two ends. Here the CDR3 reads CASNPGVIYEQYF. DNA of the CDR3: TGTGCCAGCAACCCCGGGGTCATCTACGAGCAGTACTTC.

The chain employs TRBV10-3 and TRBJ2-7; D remains ambiguous. The length of the CDR3 is 12 residues. Germline V gene lookup returns CDR1 ENHRY and CDR2 SYGVKD. V was shortened by 2 bases and J by 3 bases, with 5 bases between the two germline ends. CDR3 loop: CAISEDLYEQYF. CDR3 in DNA: TGTGCCATCAGTGAGGATCTCTACGAGCAGTACTTC.

V and J are TRBV6-6 and TRBJ2-2; 9 nucleotides agree with TRBD1. Trimming cost V 5 bases and J 4 bases; bases outside gene matches: 5. CDR3 length equals 15 residues. Germline-derived CDR1 and CDR2 are MNHNY and SVGAGI (reference sequence). CDR3 sequence reads: CASSTGQGTTGELFF. The CDR3, as DNA: TGTGCCAGCAGTACGGGACAGGGTACCACCGGGGAGCTGTTTTTT.

This clone showed up just once. The V call is TRBV2, the J call TRBJ2-7; D is undetermined. The CDR3 is 16 residues long. Trimming left V 4 bases short and J 3 bases short, with 19 bases between. CDR1 SNHLY and CDR2 FYNNEI come from the germline V gene. The DNA of the CDR3 is TGTGCCAGCAGTGGGGAATTGGACGGCTACATCTACGAGCAGTACTTC. Translating it yields CASSGELDGYIYEQYF.

The chain links TRBV6-5 to TRBJ2-2; 7 positions agree with TRBD2. Trimming took 10 bases from V and 1 from J; bases not matched to a gene: 9. The CDR3 spans 15 residues. Per germline, CDR1 MNHEY and CDR2 SVGAGI. CDR3 DNA: TGTGCCACCGCTAATGGGGGGGTGAACACCGGGGAGCTGTTTTTT. This sequence encodes CATANGGVNTGELFF.

This sequence joins TRBV29-1 and TRBJ1-3, with D hard to call. Germline CDR1 reads SQVTM; CDR2 reads ANQGSEA. This CDR3 contains 10 residues. V was trimmed by 4 bases and J by 6 bases, leaving 4 bases between them. CDR3 residues: CSVVENTIYF. The CDR3 nucleotides are TGCAGCGTTGTGGAAAACACCATATATTTT.

The V and J genes are TRBV27 and TRBJ2-5, with D unclear. In germline, CDR1 is MNHEY, CDR2 SMNVEV (reference sequence). The V gene lost 6 bases and the J gene lost 7 bases, with 9 bases spanning the gap. The CDR3 has 11 amino acids. CDR3 region: CASSPGGTQYF. CDR3 DNA: TGTGCCAGCAGCCCCGGTGGGACCCAGTACTTC.

The V call is TRBV2, the J call TRBJ2-1; weak D call: TRBD2 (5 bases). Germline loops: CDR1 SNHLY, CDR2 FYNNEI. The CDR3 has 14 amino acids. The V and J ends lost 4 bases and 3 bases respectively, with 10 bases between them. The CDR3 DNA reads as TGTGCCAGCAGTGCCGGAGGAGGCTACAATGAGCAGTTCTTC. Its protein product is CASSAGGGYNEQFF.

This chain links TRBV15 with TRBJ1-5; D gene ambiguous. CDR3 length: 12 residues. Trimming shortened V by 0 bases and J by 6 bases, and 3 bases separated the two germline ends. CDR1 and CDR2 from the germline V gene are LNHNV and YYDKDF (reference sequence). CDR3 nucleotides: TGTGCCACCAGCAGAGAAACTCAGCCCCAGCATTTT. As protein: CATSRETQPQHF.

The sample holds one count of this clone. The chain combines TRBV29-1 with TRBJ2-7; no clear D gene. CDR1 and CDR2 (germline): SQVTM, ANQGSEA. V gave up 5 bases and J gave up 0 bases, with 5 bases separating them. The length of the CDR3 is 11 residues. Written as DNA, the CDR3 is TGCAGCGTTCAATCCTCCTACGAGCAGTACTTC. Protein sequence: CSVQSSYEQYF.

This clone was detected only a few times. The rearrangement joins TRBV27 to TRBJ2-3; D possibly corresponds to TRBD2 (5 bases). This CDR3 region has 14 residues. Deletions cut 6 bases from V and 4 bases from J, with 14 bases between. Germline loops: CDR1 MNHEY, CDR2 SMNVEV (reference sequence). Here the CDR3 DNA reads TGTGCCAGCAGCCCTCCGGGAACGGCAGATACGCAGTATTTT. Translation: CASSPPGTADTQYF.